One sample yielded the 26 T cell receptor beta chains listed below, sequenced in a study of blood T cell repertoires in COVID-19. The data were produced by immunoSEQ multiplex PCR, yet TCRdb's version contains in-frame clones alone and is incomplete. This table has 200,000 to 250,000 clones, about 84% appearing once. Sample: peripheral blood. The receptors come from a human donor in a cohort sampled during active COVID-19.

This clone was seen a handful of times. The same CDR3 also results from other DNA sequences found in this sample. The chain recombines TRBV19 with TRBJ1-1, with 8 bases lining up with TRBD1. Trimming cost V 5 bases and J 1 base; bases outside gene matches: 3. The CDR3 contains 14 residues. CDR1 is LNHDA and CDR2 is SQIVND in the germline V gene (reference sequence). Here the CDR3 DNA reads TGTGCCAGTAGTTTTGGGACAGGGAACACTGAAGCTTTCTTT. It is translated as CASSFGTGNTEAFF.

The chain recombines TRBV12-3 or TRBV12-4 with TRBJ1-5; D is possibly TRBD1 (5 bases). The CDR3 totals 12 residues. V lost 4 bases and J lost 12, with 13 bases in between. The DNA of the CDR3 is TGTGCCAGCAGTTCCTACGCGGGGCTCCAGCATTTT. Translating it yields CASSSYAGLQHF.

The J gene is TRBJ2-1, the V gene TRBV10-3, with D perhaps TRBD2 (6 bases). Germline V CDR1 and CDR2: ENHRY, SYGVKD. The ends were cut back, 4 bases at V and 9 bases at J, with 7 bases in the middle. The CDR3 covers 11 residues. CDR3 coding DNA: TGTGCCATCAGTGTGGGAGGTGAGCAGTTCTTC. This gives the protein CAISVGGEQFF.

The rearrangement links TRBV5-1 to TRBJ2-1, with 8 bases identical to TRBD1. V trimming: 2 bases; J trimming: 2 bases; junction bases outside the gene matches: 18. CDR1 SGHRS and CDR2 YFSETQ come from the germline V gene. This CDR3 spans 20 amino acids. CDR3 bases: TGCGCCAGCAGCTTCCCGACAGGGGTCTTGCATAATGCCGCCTACAATGAGCAGTTCTTC. Protein: CASSFPTGVLHNAAYNEQFF.

This chain connects TRBV28 to TRBJ1-2; 7 bases line up with TRBD1. Trimming took 7 bases from V and 6 from J; bases not matched to a gene: 8. The CDR3 has 13 residues. The germline CDR1 and CDR2 sequences are MDHEN and SYDVKM. The CDR3 reads CASNPQGLDGYTF. Here the CDR3 DNA reads TGTGCCAGCAATCCACAGGGGTTGGATGGCTACACCTTC.

V is TRBV4-2 and J is TRBJ1-5; D remains unclear. Germline values: CDR1 LGHNA, CDR2 YNFKEQ. The CDR3 consists of 17 residues. Trimming cost V 0 bases and J 1 base, with 13 bases left between them. The CDR3 loop reads CASSQDRRWASNQPQHF. The CDR3, as DNA: TGTGCCAGCAGCCAAGATAGGAGGTGGGCGAGCAATCAGCCCCAGCATTTT.

The chain joins TRBV7-2 to TRBJ1-2; D is perhaps TRBD1 (5 bases). With 1 base removed from V and 3 bases from J, the gap between germline ends came to 12 bases. The CDR3 spans 15 residues. Germline assignment: CDR1 SGHTA and CDR2 FQGNSA. The CDR3 here is CASSLDQGWDYGYTF. The CDR3 DNA reads TGTGCCAGCAGCTTAGACCAGGGTTGGGACTATGGCTACACCTTC.

The chain couples TRBV4-2 to TRBJ2-5; D unresolved. Deletions cut 0 bases from V and 2 bases from J, with 10 bases between. Germline V gene data show CDR1 as LGHNA and CDR2 as YNFKEQ. The CDR3 is 15 residues long. The CDR3 sequence is CASSQDTSWQETQYF. CDR3 DNA sequence: TGTGCCAGCAGCCAAGATACGAGCTGGCAAGAGACCCAGTACTTC.

The chain combines TRBV5-1 with TRBJ1-2; 7 nucleotides agree with TRBD1. The trim removed 4 bases at V and 1 base at J, leaving 19 bases unmatched. Germline V gives CDR1 SGHRS, CDR2 YFSETQ. CDR3 length: 19 residues. DNA for the CDR3: TGCGCCAGCAGCAGAGGTGTAGGAGCGGGTCAGGGGGTTAACTATGGCTACACCTTC. This translates into CASSRGVGAGQGVNYGYTF. Full variable domain (rest looked up from reference TRBV5-1 and TRBJ1-2): KAGVTQTPRYLIKTRGQQVTLSCSPISGHRSVSWYQQTPGQGLQFLFEYFSETQRNKGNFPGRFSGRQFSNSRSEMNVSTLELGDSALYLCASSRGVGAGQGVNYGYTFGSGTRLTVV.

The chain is built from TRBV29-1 and TRBJ1-5; a weak D match, TRBD1 (6 bases). The germline V gene encodes CDR1 SQVTM and CDR2 ANQGSEA. V was shortened by 5 bases and J by 7 bases, with 15 bases between the two germline ends. The CDR3 extends over 13 amino acids. DNA of the CDR3: TGCAGCGTTTCCACAGGGCCCCGGCAGCCCCAGCATTTT. It codes for CSVSTGPRQPQHF.

The chain joins TRBV5-1 to TRBJ2-3; 9 nucleotides agree with TRBD2. Trimming at V came to 2 bases and at J to 5 bases, leaving 12 bases not matched to a gene. This CDR3 comprises 17 residues. The germline CDR1 and CDR2 sequences are SGHRS and YFSETQ. In nucleotides, the CDR3 is TGCGCCAGCAGCTTTGCCCGTAGCGGGAGTGGACGAGATACGCAGTATTTT. Protein: CASSFARSGSGRDTQYF.

The chain uses TRBV28 and TRBJ1-4, with D possibly matching TRBD1 (6 bases). The V gene's germline CDR1 is MDHEN and CDR2 SYDVKM. V was cut by 4 bases and J by 4 bases, with 10 bases left in between. This CDR3 has 14 amino acids. The CDR3 nucleotides read TGTGCCAGCAGTTCGCCAGGGGATAATGAAAAACTGTTTTTT. Its translation: CASSSPGDNEKLFF.

V and J are TRBV4-1 and TRBJ2-3; 7 bases are shared with TRBD1. Germline-derived CDR1 and CDR2 are MGHRA and YSYEKL. This CDR3 comprises 14 residues. V lost 0 bases to trimming and J lost 4 bases; unmatched junction nucleotides: 1. The CDR3 region is CASSQEGGPDTQYF. CDR3 nucleotide sequence: TGCGCCAGCAGCCAAGAAGGGGGCCCAGATACGCAGTATTTT.

The V call is TRBV2, the J call TRBJ1-5, with 7 bases matching TRBD1. This CDR3 comprises 15 residues. The V gene end was trimmed by 4 bases and the J gene end by 0 bases; junction bases not matched to a gene: 3. CDR1 and CDR2 from the germline V gene are SNHLY and FYNNEI. This chain's CDR3 is CASSGDRYSNQPQHF. CDR3 coding DNA: TGTGCCAGCAGTGGGGACAGATATAGCAATCAGCCCCAGCATTTT.

A note on this clone: Other DNA sequences within the sample encode an identical CDR3. The chain uses TRBV6-5 and TRBJ1-2; maybe TRBD1 (6 bases). The CDR3 has 13 residues. The V gene's germline CDR1 is MNHEY and CDR2 SVGAGI. V was cut by 6 bases and J by 2 bases, with 10 bases left in between. The DNA of the CDR3 is TGTGCCAGCAGGCTAACAGGGAACTATGGCTACACCTTC. Protein sequence: CASRLTGNYGYTF.

V and J are TRBV28 and TRBJ1-2, with a weak D call TRBD1 (5 bases). The germline V and J ends were trimmed by 5 bases and 8 bases, with 21 bases remaining between them. The CDR3 totals 15 residues. Germline CDR1 is MDHEN and CDR2 is SYDVKM. The CDR3 spells CASSPGGDEGGGYTF. CDR3 nucleotides: TGTGCCAGCAGTCCCGGGGGGGACGAAGGCGGCGGCTACACCTTC.

This clone was counted a single time. The chain links TRBV7-6 to TRBJ1-1, with D possibly matching TRBD1 (5 bases). The CDR3 runs 12 residues. Germline V gene lookup returns CDR1 SGHVS and CDR2 FNYEAQ. V dropped 4 bases and J dropped 6 bases, with 9 bases sitting between them. DNA for the CDR3: TGTGCCAGCAGCTCCCTGGGGCCTGAAGCTTTCTTT. Translating gives CASSSLGPEAFF.

The V gene is TRBV7-9, the J gene TRBJ1-1, with 7 positions matching TRBD1. The CDR3 extends over 13 amino acids. Losses at the gene ends were 3 bases for V and 8 bases for J; bases not matched to a gene: 6. Germline CDR1 reads SEHNR; CDR2 reads FQNEAQ (reference sequence). CDR3 sequence: CASSLGGTVEAFF. The CDR3 DNA reads TGTGCCAGCAGCTTGGGTGGGACAGTGGAAGCTTTCTTT.

The CDR3 DNA sequence: TGTGCCAGCAGCTTCCTTGACAGGGCCTACAATGAGCAGTTCTTC. As protein: CASSFLDRAYNEQFF. This sequence joins TRBV11-2 and TRBJ2-1, with 7 bases that match TRBD1. The trim removed 3 bases at V and 2 bases at J, leaving 4 bases unmatched. This CDR3 is 15 amino acids long. Germline V gene lookup returns CDR1 SGHAT and CDR2 FQNNGV. The complete variable domain, with remaining parts taken from reference TRBV11-2 and TRBJ2-1, reads EAGVAQSPRYKIIEKRQSVAFWCNPISGHATLYWYQQILGQGPKLLIQFQNNGVVDDSQLPKDRFSAERLKGVDSTLKIQPAKLEDSAVYLCASSFLDRAYNEQFFGPGTRLTVL.

The chain employs TRBV20-1 and TRBJ1-2, with no clear D. V was trimmed by 6 bases and J by 4 bases, leaving 3 bases between them. The CDR3 length is 9 residues. Germline-derived CDR1 and CDR2 are DFQATT and SNEGSKA (reference sequence). CDR3 amino acids: CSASYGYTF. As DNA, the CDR3 is TGCAGTGCCAGCTATGGCTACACCTTC.

This chain links TRBV5-4 with TRBJ2-1; the match to TRBD2 covers 10 bases. There are 15 residues in the CDR3. Trimming cost V 4 bases and J 3 bases; bases outside gene matches: 4. CDR1 is SGHNT and CDR2 is YYREEE in the germline V gene (reference sequence). CDR3 nucleotide sequence: TGTGCCAGCAGCGAAGCGGGGGGGGTCTACAATGAGCAGTTCTTC. Residues: CASSEAGGVYNEQFF.

This rearrangement joins TRBV5-1 to TRBJ2-7; 8 bases are a match to TRBD2. There are 13 residues in the CDR3. The ends lost 3 bases at V and 3 bases at J; junction bases unmatched: 2. Germline assignment: CDR1 SGHRS and CDR2 YFSETQ. Here the CDR3 DNA reads TGCGCCAGCAGCTGGGGACTAGGCTACGAGCAGTACTTC. It is translated as CASSWGLGYEQYF.

The chain has TRBV18 and TRBJ2-1, with TRBD1 matching over 9 bases. CDR3 size: 15 residues. V was clipped by 6 bases and J by 8 bases; unmatched bases: 11. The germline gives CDR1 KGHSH, CDR2 LQKENI. The CDR3 DNA reads TGTGCCAGCTCCTCAAACAGGGGGCTAGGCGATGAGCAGTTCTTC. It yields the protein CASSSNRGLGDEQFF.

Details on this clone: One junction end disagrees with the germline gene, perhaps due to a read error. This chain joins TRBV7-7 and TRBJ2-1, with 10 bases lining up with TRBD1. Germline lookup yields CDR1 SSHAT and CDR2 FNYEAQ (reference sequence). The CDR3 is 15 amino acids. The CDR3: CASSLAPDRGNEQFF. CDR3 nucleotides: TGTGCTAGCAGCTTAGCTCCGGACAGGGGGAATGAGCAGTTCTTC.

The rearrangement joins TRBV27 to TRBJ2-3; tentative D call: TRBD2 (6 bases). CDR3 length: 17 amino acids. V lost 5 bases, J lost 5 bases, and 23 bases lay in between. CDR1 and CDR2 (germline): MNHEY, SMNVEV (reference sequence). CDR3: CASSLWAGSAEVDTQYF. CDR3 in DNA: TGTGCCAGCAGTCTATGGGCGGGGTCAGCCGAGGTAGATACGCAGTATTTT.

This sequence joins TRBV27 and TRBJ2-3; TRBD2 aligns across 7 bases. The CDR3 consists of 15 residues. The ends lost 3 bases at V and 2 bases at J; junction bases unmatched: 5. In germline, CDR1 is MNHEY, CDR2 SMNVEV (reference sequence). DNA for the CDR3: TGTGCCAGCAGTTTGGGGGGGGGAATCACAGATACGCAGTATTTT. As protein: CASSLGGGITDTQYF.